Below, 22 T cell receptor beta chains from the same sample are listed, as sequenced in a study of shared clonotypes between healthy human individuals. The table came from immunoSEQ multiplex PCR; TCRdb's copy has only in-frame clones and leaves some out. The sample holds more than 2,000,000 clones, approximately 93% seen once. What was sequenced was naive CD4+ T cells from PBMCs. Subset indicated: CD45RA+ positively selected. The source is a man aged 18-30 years in good health. Some clones in this sample may be carry-over from other donors' samples.

The DNA for the CDR3 is TGTGCCATCAGCCAGCCTCCGGGACAGGGTAACTATGGCTACACCTTC. Protein: CAISQPPGQGNYGYTF. V gene TRBV10-3 combines with J gene TRBJ1-2; 9 nucleotides agree with TRBD1. Per germline, CDR1 ENHRY and CDR2 SYGVKD. Trimming removed 6 bases from V and 1 base from J; junction bases left unmatched: 9. The CDR3 runs 16 residues.

The chain couples TRBV2 to TRBJ2-7, with a possible D match to TRBD1 (5 bases). Germline V gene data show CDR1 as SNHLY and CDR2 as FYNNEI. V gave up 1 base and J gave up 5 bases, with 9 bases separating them. The CDR3 contains 13 residues. The CDR3 region has the DNA TGTGCCAGCAGTGAAGAACAGGCCCACGAGCAGTACTTC. It codes for CASSEEQAHEQYF.

The V gene is TRBV5-1, the J gene TRBJ2-3; D ambiguous. With 4 bases removed from V and 0 bases from J, the gap between germline ends came to 12 bases. Germline V CDR1 and CDR2: SGHRS, YFSETQ. The CDR3 runs 15 residues. This CDR3 is CASSLAHPSTDTQYF. CDR3 DNA: TGCGCCAGCAGCCTCGCCCACCCCAGCACAGATACGCAGTATTTT.

About this clone: Other DNA sequences within the sample encode an identical CDR3. The chain couples TRBV5-1 to TRBJ2-2; either TRBD1 or TRBD2 may fit D (5 bases each). Germline V gene lookup returns CDR1 SGHRS and CDR2 YFSETQ. V lost 5 bases and J 2 bases, leaving 10 bases between the germline ends. The CDR3 length is 14 residues. The CDR3 DNA reads as TGCGCCAGCAGTTGGGGGACCAACACCGGGGAGCTGTTTTTT. It yields the protein CASSWGTNTGELFF.

The rearrangement uses TRBV5-1 and TRBJ2-5, with 8 bases lining up with TRBD1. The CDR3 has 15 residues. In germline, CDR1 is SGHRS, CDR2 YFSETQ. V gave up 3 bases and J gave up 3 bases; unmatched junction bases: 7. The CDR3 DNA is TGCGCCAGCAGCTGGGCCGGGACAGGAGAAGAGACCCAGTACTTC. Translation: CASSWAGTGEETQYF.

This clone showed up just once. The chain employs TRBV28 and TRBJ1-5; tentative D call: TRBD1 (6 bases). V was clipped by 3 bases and J by 6 bases, with 24 bases between them. This CDR3 region has 18 residues. Germline V gene lookup returns CDR1 MDHEN and CDR2 SYDVKM. CDR3 DNA: TGTGCCAGCAGTTTCGGAGTCAGCAGGGTGGGGGCCCCTCAGCCCCAGCATTTT. Amino acid sequence: CASSFGVSRVGAPQPQHF.

This rearrangement joins TRBV27 to TRBJ2-4; D uncertain. This CDR3 has 16 residues. V was clipped by 8 bases and J by 2 bases, with 19 bases between them. From germline, CDR1 is MNHEY and CDR2 SMNVEV (reference sequence). DNA for the CDR3: TGTGCCAGCGCTCCGTTGGCTAGTGAAACCAAAAACATTCAGTACTTC. This encodes CASAPLASETKNIQYF.

V is TRBV2 and J is TRBJ2-1; 8 positions agree with TRBD2. Germline CDR1 SNHLY, CDR2 FYNNEI. This CDR3 spans 15 amino acids. With V trimmed by 6 bases and J by 5 bases, 9 bases remained unmatched. CDR3: CASRIGAGAHNEQFF. The CDR3 region has the DNA TGTGCCAGCAGGATTGGAGCGGGAGCTCACAATGAGCAGTTCTTC. Using reference TRBV2 and TRBJ2-1 for the parts outside the CDR3, the full variable domain is EPEVTQTPSHQVTQMGQEVILRCVPISNHLYFYWYRQILGQKVEFLVSFYNNEISEKSEIFDDQFSVERPDGSNFTLKIRSTKLEDSAMYFCASRIGAGAHNEQFFGPGTRLTVL.

V usage is TRBV5-1 and J usage is TRBJ2-1; 8 nucleotides match TRBD2. V shed 4 bases, J shed 6 bases, and the junction held 3 bases outside the gene matches. Germline lookup yields CDR1 SGHRS and CDR2 YFSETQ. The CDR3 covers 13 residues. The CDR3 nucleotides are TGCGCCAGCAGCATGGGACTAGTCAATGAGCAGTTCTTC. The encoded protein is CASSMGLVNEQFF.

This rearrangement joins TRBV11-2 to TRBJ2-7; D not resolved. This CDR3 comprises 15 residues. Germline loops: CDR1 SGHAT, CDR2 FQNNGV. V lost 1 base, J lost 1 base, and 11 bases lay in between. The CDR3 region has the DNA TGTGCCAGCAGCTTAGCGAGGATTATTTCCTACGAGCAGTACTTC. This codes for CASSLARIISYEQYF. The entire variable domain, with the rest obtained from reference TRBV11-2 and TRBJ2-7, is as follows: EAGVAQSPRYKIIEKRQSVAFWCNPISGHATLYWYQQILGQGPKLLIQFQNNGVVDDSQLPKDRFSAERLKGVDSTLKIQPAKLEDSAVYLCASSLARIISYEQYFGPGTRLTVT.

The chain uses TRBV2 and TRBJ2-3, with TRBD2 matching 7 bases. The CDR3 spans 14 residues. Germline V lookup: CDR1 SNHLY, CDR2 FYNNEI. J gave up 1 base and V 6 bases, and 4 bases lay outside the gene matches. In DNA, the CDR3 is TGTGCCAGCAGGGACCTAGCGGGCACAGATACGCAGTATTTT. Its translation: CASRDLAGTDTQYF.

This clone showed up just once. V usage is TRBV6-1 and J usage is TRBJ1-2; TRBD1 matches 10 bases. The CDR3 is 14 residues long. Trimming took 7 bases from V and 4 from J; bases not matched to a gene: 6. The germline V gene encodes CDR1 MNHNS and CDR2 SASEGT. The CDR3 sequence is CASTDRGEGYGYTF. For the CDR3, the DNA is TGTGCCAGCACGGACAGGGGGGAGGGCTATGGCTACACCTTC.

V is TRBV2 and J is TRBJ2-5; a possible D gene is TRBD1 (6 bases). The V end was cut by 6 bases, the J end by 5 bases, with 19 bases between. Germline V gives CDR1 SNHLY, CDR2 FYNNEI. CDR3 length: 15 residues. The CDR3 is CASRITGQSWETQYF. The DNA of the CDR3 is TGTGCCAGCAGGATAACGGGACAATCATGGGAGACCCAGTACTTC.

Points on this clone: One junction end disagrees with the germline gene, perhaps due to a read error. This chain connects TRBV6-5 to TRBJ2-1, with a tentative D call TRBD2 (6 bases). Germline CDR1 MNHEY, CDR2 SVGAGI. The CDR3 loop spans 16 amino acids. The CDR3 sequence is CASSYSGGSVGNEQFF. The CDR3 DNA reads TGTGCCAGCAGCTACTCTGGGGGGTCGGTAGGCAATGAGCAGTTCTTC.

In the case of this clone: Other DNA variants within this sample encode the same CDR3. V and J are TRBV15 and TRBJ2-2; D is unclear. The CDR3 spans 12 residues. Trimming cost V 1 base and J 6 bases, with 3 bases left between them. Germline V CDR1 and CDR2: LNHNV, YYDKDF (reference sequence). The chain's CDR3 is CATSRVPGELFF. The CDR3 region has the DNA TGTGCCACCAGCAGAGTGCCCGGGGAGCTGTTTTTT. Combining the CDR3 with reference TRBV15 and TRBJ2-2 gives the whole variable domain DAMVIQNPRYQVTQFGKPVTLSCSQTLNHNVMYWYQQKSSQAPKLLFHYYDKDFNNEADTPDNFQSRRPNTSFCFLDIRSPGLGDTAMYLCATSRVPGELFFGEGSRLTVL.

The chain uses TRBV19 and TRBJ2-7; maybe TRBD2 (7 bases). The CDR3 is 16 residues long. V was pared by 2 bases and J by 4 bases, with 18 bases between. The germline CDR1 and CDR2 sequences are LNHDA and SQIVND (reference sequence). The CDR3 loop reads CASSINAGARGYEQYF. DNA of the CDR3: TGTGCCAGTAGTATAAACGCGGGGGCGCGGGGGTACGAGCAGTACTTC.

CDR3 sequence (DNA): TGTGCCAGCAGCCCCCGCCTCGGACAGCAGTTCTTC. This encodes CASSPRLGQQFF. The rearrangement uses TRBV11-1 and TRBJ2-1, with no clear D. The V and J ends lost 5 bases and 11 bases respectively, with 13 bases between them. The V gene's germline CDR1 is SGHAT and CDR2 FQDESV (reference sequence). CDR3 size: 12 residues. Drawing the rest from reference TRBV11-1 and TRBJ2-1, the complete variable domain is EAEVAQSPRYKITEKSQAVAFWCDPISGHATLYWYRQILGQGPELLVQFQDESVVDDSQLPKDRFSAERLKGVDSTLKIQPAELGDSAMYLCASSPRLGQQFFGPGTRLTVL.

The V gene is TRBV6-1, the J gene TRBJ1-1, with no clear D. The CDR3 has 15 residues. Germline V gene lookup returns CDR1 MNHNS and CDR2 SASEGT. Trimming took off 2 bases at V and 6 bases at J, with 16 bases between the two ends. CDR3 coding DNA: TGTGCCAGCAGTGAATCGGGGTCCACAGTCGCTGAAGCTTTCTTT. Its translation is CASSESGSTVAEAFF.

This clone was observed a single time. The gene calls are TRBV5-1 and TRBJ2-1, with TRBD2 matching over 10 bases. Trimming took 6 bases from V and 5 from J; bases not matched to a gene: 8. Germline assignment: CDR1 SGHRS and CDR2 YFSETQ. CDR3 length equals 15 residues. CDR3 in amino acids: CASKLLAGVDNEQFF. In DNA form, the CDR3 reads TGCGCCAGCAAACTTCTAGCGGGAGTTGACAATGAGCAGTTCTTC.

V and J are TRBV11-2 and TRBJ1-1; D uncertain. CDR1 and CDR2 from the germline V gene are SGHAT and FQNNGV. The V end lost 1 base, the J end lost 7 bases, and 10 bases lay between the germline ends. This CDR3 contains 13 residues. The chain's CDR3 is CASSLGRGDEAFF. For the CDR3, the DNA is TGTGCCAGCAGCTTAGGCCGGGGAGATGAAGCTTTCTTT. Variable domain in full (rest from reference TRBV11-2 and TRBJ1-1): EAGVAQSPRYKIIEKRQSVAFWCNPISGHATLYWYQQILGQGPKLLIQFQNNGVVDDSQLPKDRFSAERLKGVDSTLKIQPAKLEDSAVYLCASSLGRGDEAFFGQGTRLTVV.

This clone was seen a single time. The chain uses TRBV7-9 and TRBJ2-7; 7 nucleotides agree with TRBD1. The CDR3 totals 15 residues. Unmatched junction bases numbered 6, after V lost 4 bases and J lost 0 bases. CDR1 and CDR2 (germline): SEHNR, FQNEAQ (reference sequence). CDR3 residues: CASSYRQGFSYEQYF. The CDR3 coding sequence is TGTGCCAGCAGCTATAGACAGGGATTCTCCTACGAGCAGTACTTC.

Concerning this clone itself: This CDR3 is also generated by other DNA sequences in the sample. The CDR3 region has the DNA TGTGCCAGCAGCGTTCCAGGCTCTGGGGCCAACGTCCTGACTTTC. Amino acid sequence: CASSVPGSGANVLTF. V and J are TRBV9 and TRBJ2-6; D is ambiguous. V was shortened by 2 bases and J by 0 bases, with 6 bases between the two germline ends. The germline V gene encodes CDR1 SGDLS and CDR2 YYNGEE. The CDR3 spans 15 residues. Filled out from reference TRBV9 and TRBJ2-6, the complete variable domain reads DSGVTQTPKHLITATGQRVTLRCSPRSGDLSVYWYQQSLDQGLQFLIQYYNGEERAKGNILERFSAQQFPDLHSELNLSSLELGDSALYFCASSVPGSGANVLTFGAGSRLTVL.